The rows below give T cell receptor beta chains drawn from one sample of a study of shared clonotypes between healthy human individuals. Assay used: immunoSEQ multiplex PCR; TCRdb lists only in-frame clones, some missing. The sample yields about 2.3 million clones, around 93% seen once. The sample consisted of naive CD4+ T cells from PBMCs. The receptors were sampled from a man between 18 and 29 years old in good health. Some clones in this sample may be carry-over from other donors' samples. CDR3s include the opening cysteine and the closing phenylalanine or tryptophan.

v_call: TRBV6-6; j_call: TRBJ2-7; cdr3_aa: CASSYSFRDSEQYF
v_call: TRBV5-1; j_call: TRBJ2-5; cdr3_aa: CASSSGVQETQYF
v_call: TRBV11-2; j_call: TRBJ2-1; cdr3_aa: CASSAPGLGDEQFF
v_call: TRBV6-5; j_call: TRBJ2-5; cdr3_aa: CASSRGLAGGETQYF
v_call: TRBV5-1; j_call: TRBJ2-2; cdr3_aa: CASSTTGGPGELFF
v_call: TRBV2; j_call: TRBJ2-1; cdr3_aa: CASSPRQGPVF
v_call: TRBV6-1; j_call: TRBJ1-2; cdr3_aa: CASSLRTGSYGYTF
v_call: TRBV7-9; j_call: TRBJ2-3; cdr3_aa: CASSFGGPSTDTQYF
v_call: TRBV29-1; j_call: TRBJ2-5; cdr3_aa: CSVGSVLRQGWRETQYF
v_call: TRBV29-1; j_call: TRBJ2-7; cdr3_aa: CSVASAVHEQYF
v_call: TRBV5-8; j_call: TRBJ1-2; cdr3_aa: CASSLGQPNYGYTF
v_call: TRBV11-2; j_call: TRBJ1-2; cdr3_aa: CASSLLRDRGPWLYTF
v_call: TRBV18; j_call: TRBJ1-1; cdr3_aa: CASSPGGVGTEAFF
v_call: TRBV28; j_call: TRBJ1-2; cdr3_aa: CASSFGGAQGYTF
v_call: TRBV9; j_call: TRBJ1-1; cdr3_aa: CASSAQPGTEAFF
v_call: TRBV27; j_call: TRBJ2-3; cdr3_aa: CASSLSEGRLQVHTQYF
v_call: TRBV2; j_call: TRBJ2-1; cdr3_aa: CASSEAGLALSSYNEQFF
v_call: TRBV6-6; j_call: TRBJ1-5; cdr3_aa: CASSPPDSRNQPQHF
v_call: TRBV27; j_call: TRBJ2-7; cdr3_aa: CASSPGQGLTPYEQYF
v_call: TRBV5-4; j_call: TRBJ2-7; cdr3_aa: CASTQGQGGYEQYF
v_call: TRBV28; j_call: TRBJ1-5; cdr3_aa: CASSSPGAGGNQPQHF
v_call: TRBV6-1; j_call: TRBJ2-5; cdr3_aa: CASKLAGGPTQYF
v_call: TRBV5-6; j_call: .; cdr3_aa: CASSWGLADSYEQYF
v_call: TRBV6-1; j_call: TRBJ1-5; cdr3_aa: CASSELGRDQPQHF